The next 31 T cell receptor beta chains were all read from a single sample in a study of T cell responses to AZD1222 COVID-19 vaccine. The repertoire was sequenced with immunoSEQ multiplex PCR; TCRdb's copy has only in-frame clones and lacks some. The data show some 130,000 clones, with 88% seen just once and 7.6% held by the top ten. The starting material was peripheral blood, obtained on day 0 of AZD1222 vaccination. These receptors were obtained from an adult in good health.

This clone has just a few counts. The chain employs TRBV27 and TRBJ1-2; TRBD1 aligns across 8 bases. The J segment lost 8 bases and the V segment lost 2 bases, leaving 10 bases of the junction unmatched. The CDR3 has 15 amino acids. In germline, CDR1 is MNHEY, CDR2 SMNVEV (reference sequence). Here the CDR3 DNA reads TGTGCCAGCAGTTTACGGGGCAGGGGGCCGGACGGCTACACCTTC. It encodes CASSLRGRGPDGYTF.

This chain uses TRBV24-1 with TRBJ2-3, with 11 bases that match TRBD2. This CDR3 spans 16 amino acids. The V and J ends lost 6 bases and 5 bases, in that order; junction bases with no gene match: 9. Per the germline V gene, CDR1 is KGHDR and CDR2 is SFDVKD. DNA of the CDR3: TGTGCCACCAGTACCCAGATAGCGGGAGGGATAGATACGCAGTATTTT. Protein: CATSTQIAGGIDTQYF.

The CDR3 loop reads CASSLVTLAGYEQYF. The CDR3 DNA reads TGTGCCAGCAGCTTAGTAACTCTAGCGGGCTACGAGCAGTACTTC. The gene calls are TRBV5-6 and TRBJ2-7; 8 bases agree with TRBD2. Germline V lookup: CDR1 SGHDT, CDR2 YYEEEE. CDR3 length equals 15 residues. V dropped 2 bases and J dropped 3; count of bases not matched to a gene: 7.

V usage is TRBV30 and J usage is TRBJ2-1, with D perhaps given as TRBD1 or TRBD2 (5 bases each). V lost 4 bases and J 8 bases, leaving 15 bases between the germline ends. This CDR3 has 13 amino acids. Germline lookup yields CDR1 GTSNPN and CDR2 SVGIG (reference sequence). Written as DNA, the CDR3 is TGTGCCTGGACCCGGGACGATCAAGATGAGCAGTTCTTC. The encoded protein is CAWTRDDQDEQFF.

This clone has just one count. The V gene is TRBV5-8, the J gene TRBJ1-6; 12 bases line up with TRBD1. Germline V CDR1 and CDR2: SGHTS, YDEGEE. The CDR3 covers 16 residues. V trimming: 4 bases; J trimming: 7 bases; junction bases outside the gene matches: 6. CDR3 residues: CASSLGTGGVNSPLHF. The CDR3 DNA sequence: TGTGCCAGCAGCCTAGGGACAGGGGGCGTGAATTCACCCCTCCACTTT.

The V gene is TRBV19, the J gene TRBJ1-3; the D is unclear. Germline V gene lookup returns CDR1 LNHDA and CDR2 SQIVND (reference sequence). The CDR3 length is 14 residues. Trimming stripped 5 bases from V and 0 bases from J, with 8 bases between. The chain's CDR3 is CASSVYPSGNTIYF. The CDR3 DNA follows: TGTGCCAGTAGTGTTTATCCCTCTGGAAACACCATATATTTT.

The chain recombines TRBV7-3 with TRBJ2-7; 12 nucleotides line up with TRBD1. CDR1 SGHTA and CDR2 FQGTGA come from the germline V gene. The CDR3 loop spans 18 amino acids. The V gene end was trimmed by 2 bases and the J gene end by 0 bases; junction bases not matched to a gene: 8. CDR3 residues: CASSLVGQGAHLSYEQYF. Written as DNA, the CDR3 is TGTGCCAGCAGCTTAGTGGGACAGGGGGCCCACCTCTCCTACGAGCAGTACTTC.

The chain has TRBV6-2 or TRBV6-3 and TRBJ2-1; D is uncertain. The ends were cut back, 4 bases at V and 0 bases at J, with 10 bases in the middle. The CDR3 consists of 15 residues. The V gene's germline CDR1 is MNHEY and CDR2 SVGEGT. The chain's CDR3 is CASSFRVSSYNEQFF. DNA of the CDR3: TGTGCCAGCAGTTTCCGAGTAAGCTCCTACAATGAGCAGTTCTTC.

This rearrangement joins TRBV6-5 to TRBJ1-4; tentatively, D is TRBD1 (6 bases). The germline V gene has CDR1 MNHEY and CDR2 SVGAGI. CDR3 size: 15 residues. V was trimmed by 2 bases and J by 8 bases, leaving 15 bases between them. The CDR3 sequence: CASSYGLKDREKLFF. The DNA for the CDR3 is TGTGCCAGCAGTTACGGTTTGAAGGACAGAGAAAAACTGTTTTTT.

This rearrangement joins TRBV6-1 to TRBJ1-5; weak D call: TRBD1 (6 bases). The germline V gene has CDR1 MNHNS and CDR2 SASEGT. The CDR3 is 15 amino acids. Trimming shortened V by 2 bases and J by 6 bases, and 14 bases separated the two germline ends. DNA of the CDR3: TGTGCCAGCAGTGAACAGAGGAGGGGGTTTCAGCCCCAGCATTTT. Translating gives CASSEQRRGFQPQHF.

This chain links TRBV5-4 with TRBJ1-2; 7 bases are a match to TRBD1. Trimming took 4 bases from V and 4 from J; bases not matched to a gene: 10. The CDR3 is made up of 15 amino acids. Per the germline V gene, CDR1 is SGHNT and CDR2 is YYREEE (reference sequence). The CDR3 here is CASSPGGETGYGYTF. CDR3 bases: TGTGCCAGCAGCCCAGGGGGGGAAACTGGCTATGGCTACACCTTC.

The chain's CDR3 is CASSLAREQFF. In DNA, the CDR3 is TGTGCCAGCAGCTTAGCGCGTGAGCAGTTCTTC. This chain links TRBV7-9 with TRBJ2-1; no clear D. Per germline, CDR1 SEHNR and CDR2 FQNEAQ (reference sequence). This CDR3 has 11 amino acids. Trimming took off 0 bases at V and 9 bases at J, with 3 bases between the two ends.

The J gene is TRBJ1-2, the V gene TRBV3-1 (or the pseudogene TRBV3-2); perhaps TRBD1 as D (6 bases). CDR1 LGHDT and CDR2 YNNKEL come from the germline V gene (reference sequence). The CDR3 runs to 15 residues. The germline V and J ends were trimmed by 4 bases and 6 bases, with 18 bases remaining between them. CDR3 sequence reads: CASSLATGAKNGYTF. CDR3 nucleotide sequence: TGTGCCAGCAGCCTCGCGACAGGTGCAAAGAATGGCTACACCTTC.

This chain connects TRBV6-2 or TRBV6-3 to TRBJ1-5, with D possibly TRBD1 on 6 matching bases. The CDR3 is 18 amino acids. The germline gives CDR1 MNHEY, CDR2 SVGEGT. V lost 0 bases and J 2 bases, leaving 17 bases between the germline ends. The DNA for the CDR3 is TGTGCCAGCAGTTACTCTCACTCCAGGGGCGGTCGCAATCAGCCCCAGCATTTT. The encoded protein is CASSYSHSRGGRNQPQHF.

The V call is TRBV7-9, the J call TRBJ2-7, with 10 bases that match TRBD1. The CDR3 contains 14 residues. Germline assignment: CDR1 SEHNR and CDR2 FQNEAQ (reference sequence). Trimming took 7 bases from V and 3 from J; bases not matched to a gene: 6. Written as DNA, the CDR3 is TGTGCCAGCACCCGGACAGGGGGGGACTACGAGCAGTACTTC. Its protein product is CASTRTGGDYEQYF.

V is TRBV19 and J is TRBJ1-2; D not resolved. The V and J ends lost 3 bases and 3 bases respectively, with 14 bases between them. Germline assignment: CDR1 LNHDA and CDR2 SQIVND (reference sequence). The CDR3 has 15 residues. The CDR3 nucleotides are TGTGCCAGTAGTATGGATCGAAGCAGTTACTATGGCTACACCTTC. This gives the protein CASSMDRSSYYGYTF.

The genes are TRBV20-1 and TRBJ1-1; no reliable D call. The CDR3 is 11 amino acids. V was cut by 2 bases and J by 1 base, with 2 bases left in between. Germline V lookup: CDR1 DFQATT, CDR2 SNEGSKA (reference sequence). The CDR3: CSARRNTEAFF. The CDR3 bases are TGCAGTGCTAGACGGAACACTGAAGCTTTCTTT.

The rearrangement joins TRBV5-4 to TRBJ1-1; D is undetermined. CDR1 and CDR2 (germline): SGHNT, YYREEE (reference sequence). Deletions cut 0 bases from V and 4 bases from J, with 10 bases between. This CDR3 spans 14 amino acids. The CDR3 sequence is CASSLVSGFTEAFF. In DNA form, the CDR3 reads TGTGCCAGCAGCTTGGTTTCGGGTTTCACTGAAGCTTTCTTT.

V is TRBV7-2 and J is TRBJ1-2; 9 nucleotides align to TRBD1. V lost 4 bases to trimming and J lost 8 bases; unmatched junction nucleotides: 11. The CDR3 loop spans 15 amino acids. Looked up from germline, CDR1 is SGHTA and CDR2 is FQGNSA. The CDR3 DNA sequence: TGTGCCAGCAGCTCTCAGACAGGGGGTTTGAGCGGCTACACCTTC. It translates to CASSSQTGGLSGYTF.

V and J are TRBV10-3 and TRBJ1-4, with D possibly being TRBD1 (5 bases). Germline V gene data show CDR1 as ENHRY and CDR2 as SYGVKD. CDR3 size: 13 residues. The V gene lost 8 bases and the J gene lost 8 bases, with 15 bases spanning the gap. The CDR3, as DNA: TGTGCCATCCGATCAGGGCCTGGAGAAAAACTGTTTTTT. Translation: CAIRSGPGEKLFF.

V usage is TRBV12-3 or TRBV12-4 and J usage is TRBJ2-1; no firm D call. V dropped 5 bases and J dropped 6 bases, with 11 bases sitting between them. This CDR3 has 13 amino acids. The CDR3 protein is CASSPLGPNEQFF. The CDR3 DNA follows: TGTGCCAGCAGTCCCCTGGGCCCCAATGAGCAGTTCTTC.

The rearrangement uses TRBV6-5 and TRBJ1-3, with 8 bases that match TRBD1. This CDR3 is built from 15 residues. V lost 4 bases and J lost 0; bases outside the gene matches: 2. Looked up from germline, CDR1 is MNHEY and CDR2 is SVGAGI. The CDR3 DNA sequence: TGTGCCAGCAGTTCGGACAGGGCCTCTGGAAACACCATATATTTT. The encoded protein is CASSSDRASGNTIYF.

The CDR3 DNA reads TGTGCCACCGGTGGGGGGGGGCGGAATTCACCCCTCCACTTT. Residues: CATGGGGRNSPLHF. The chain couples TRBV5-4 to TRBJ1-6; maybe TRBD1 (6 bases). Germline V lookup: CDR1 SGHNT, CDR2 YYREEE (reference sequence). CDR3 size: 14 residues. V was shortened by 9 bases and J by 7 bases, with 17 bases between the two germline ends.

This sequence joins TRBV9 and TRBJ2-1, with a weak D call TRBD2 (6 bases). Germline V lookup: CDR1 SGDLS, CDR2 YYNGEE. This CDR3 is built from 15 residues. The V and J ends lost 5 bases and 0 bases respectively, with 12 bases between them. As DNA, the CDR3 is TGTGCCAGCAGTATTGACGGGAGCTCCTACAATGAGCAGTTCTTC. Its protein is CASSIDGSSYNEQFF.

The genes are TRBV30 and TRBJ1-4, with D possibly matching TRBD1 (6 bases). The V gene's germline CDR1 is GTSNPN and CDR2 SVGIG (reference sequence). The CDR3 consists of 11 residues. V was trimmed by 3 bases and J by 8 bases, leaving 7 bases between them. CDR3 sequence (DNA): TGTGCCTGGAGCGACAGGGAAAAACTGTTTTTT. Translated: CAWSDREKLFF.

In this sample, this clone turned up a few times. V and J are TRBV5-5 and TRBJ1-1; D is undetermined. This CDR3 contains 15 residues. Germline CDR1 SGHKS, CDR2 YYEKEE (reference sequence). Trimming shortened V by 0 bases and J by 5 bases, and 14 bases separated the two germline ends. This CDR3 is CASSLEVRERTEAFF. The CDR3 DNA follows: TGTGCCAGCAGCTTGGAGGTCCGGGAACGAACTGAAGCTTTCTTT.

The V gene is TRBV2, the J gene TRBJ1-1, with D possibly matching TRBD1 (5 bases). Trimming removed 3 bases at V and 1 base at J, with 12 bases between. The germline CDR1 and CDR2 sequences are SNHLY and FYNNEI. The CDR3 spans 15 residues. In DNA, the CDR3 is TGTGCCAGCAGTGAGATCGACAGCGCGAACACTGAAGCTTTCTTT. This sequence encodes CASSEIDSANTEAFF.

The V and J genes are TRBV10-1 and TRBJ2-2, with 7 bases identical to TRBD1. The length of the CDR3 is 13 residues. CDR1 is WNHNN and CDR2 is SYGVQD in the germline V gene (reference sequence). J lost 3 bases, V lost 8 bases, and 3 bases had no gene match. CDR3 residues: CASRQGHTGELFF. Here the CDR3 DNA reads TGCGCCAGCCGACAGGGTCACACCGGGGAGCTGTTTTTT.

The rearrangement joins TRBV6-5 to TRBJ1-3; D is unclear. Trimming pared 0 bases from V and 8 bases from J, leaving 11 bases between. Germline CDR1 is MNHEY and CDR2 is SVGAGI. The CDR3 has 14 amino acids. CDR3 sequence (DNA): TGTGCCAGCAGTTACTCGTCACCCTCGGACACCATATATTTT. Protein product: CASSYSSPSDTIYF.

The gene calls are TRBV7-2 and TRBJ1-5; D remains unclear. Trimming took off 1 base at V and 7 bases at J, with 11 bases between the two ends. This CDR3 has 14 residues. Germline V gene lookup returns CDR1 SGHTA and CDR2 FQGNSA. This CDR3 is CASSLDIIAQPQHF. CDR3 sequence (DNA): TGTGCCAGCAGCTTAGATATTATAGCCCAGCCCCAGCATTTT.

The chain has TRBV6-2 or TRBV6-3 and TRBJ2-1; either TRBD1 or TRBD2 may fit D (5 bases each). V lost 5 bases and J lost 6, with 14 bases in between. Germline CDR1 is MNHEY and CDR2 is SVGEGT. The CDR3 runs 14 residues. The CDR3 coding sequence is TGTGCCAGCAGTATTCTCCGGGGCCCCAATGAGCAGTTCTTC. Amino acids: CASSILRGPNEQFF.